Listed here are 24 T cell receptor beta chains from one sample, sequenced in a study of blood T cell repertoires in COVID-19. Sequencing was performed with immunoSEQ multiplex PCR; in TCRdb, only in-frame clones are kept and a portion is missing. The sample has fewer than 350,000 clones; almost 90% are singletons. Source material: PBMCs or T cells enriched from blood (not recorded which). The receptors come from a woman in her late teens or twenties with acute COVID-19.

V gene TRBV10-2 combines with J gene TRBJ2-3, with D perhaps matching TRBD2 (6 bases). Germline loops: CDR1 WSHSY, CDR2 SAAADI. V was pared by 5 bases and J by 5 bases, with 11 bases between. This CDR3 contains 13 residues. CDR3 DNA sequence: TGCGCCAGCAGTTGGAATAGCGGAGATACGCAGTATTTT. Its protein is CASSWNSGDTQYF.

The chain recombines TRBV24-1 with TRBJ1-2, with D possibly TRBD1 on 6 matching bases. Germline CDR1 is KGHDR and CDR2 is SFDVKD. This CDR3 has 16 residues. The V end was cut by 2 bases, the J end by 0 bases, with 12 bases between. CDR3 protein: CATSDSLGAANYGYTF. CDR3 nucleotides: TGTGCCACCAGTGATTCCCTGGGGGCGGCTAACTATGGCTACACCTTC.

This chain uses TRBV7-3 with TRBJ2-1, with a tentative D call TRBD2 (6 bases). V gave up 2 bases and J gave up 2 bases, with 10 bases separating them. Germline CDR1 reads SGHTA; CDR2 reads FQGTGA. The CDR3 consists of 15 residues. The DNA for the CDR3 is TGTGCCAGCAGCTTACCTAGCGCTGCCTACAATGAGCAGTTCTTC. This translates into CASSLPSAAYNEQFF.

V gene TRBV28 combines with J gene TRBJ1-1; D is ambiguous. Germline CDR1 is MDHEN and CDR2 is SYDVKM. Trimming took off 7 bases at V and 6 bases at J, with 18 bases between the two ends. This CDR3 is built from 14 residues. The CDR3: CASKSWVAVPEAFF. For the CDR3, the DNA is TGTGCCAGCAAATCTTGGGTTGCGGTCCCTGAAGCTTTCTTT.

The chain is built from TRBV7-2 and TRBJ2-7; 8 bases are a match to TRBD2. The ends lost 3 bases at V and 2 bases at J; junction bases unmatched: 3. From germline, CDR1 is SGHTA and CDR2 FQGNSA. CDR3 length equals 14 residues. CDR3 coding DNA: TGTGCCAGCAGCTTTGGCGGGAGGCCCTACGAGCAGTACTTC. This codes for CASSFGGRPYEQYF.

The V gene is TRBV27, the J gene TRBJ1-5, with D perhaps matching TRBD1 (5 bases). Germline assignment: CDR1 MNHEY and CDR2 SMNVEV (reference sequence). V lost 10 bases to trimming and J lost 2 bases, with 15 bases between them. The CDR3 has 14 amino acids. In DNA, the CDR3 is TGTGCCACGGGGGGGGGTGGGGGCAATCAGCCCCAGCATTTT. This gives the protein CATGGGGGNQPQHF.

This clone has just one count. The V call is TRBV5-1, the J call TRBJ2-7; D is possibly TRBD1 (5 bases). The CDR3 sequence is 13 residues long. Germline V gives CDR1 SGHRS, CDR2 YFSETQ. V lost 7 bases and J lost 4, with 15 bases in between. The CDR3 is CASAPQVGYEQYF. In DNA form, the CDR3 reads TGCGCCAGCGCCCCACAGGTAGGTTACGAGCAGTACTTC.

The V and J genes are TRBV28 and TRBJ2-1; 7 bases are a match to TRBD2. V lost 4 bases to trimming and J lost 3 bases; unmatched junction nucleotides: 9. Germline V gene lookup returns CDR1 MDHEN and CDR2 SYDVKM. The CDR3 runs to 16 residues. The CDR3 is CASSSPGGPHYNEQFF. CDR3 bases: TGTGCCAGCAGTTCTCCGGGGGGACCTCACTACAATGAGCAGTTCTTC.

This clone was detected only a few times. The rearrangement uses TRBV19 and TRBJ2-7; 9 bases agree with TRBD2. V gave up 3 bases and J gave up 5 bases; unmatched junction bases: 11. CDR1 is LNHDA, CDR2 SQIVND, per germline (reference sequence). This CDR3 spans 16 amino acids. The CDR3: CASSMRSAGGPHEQYF. The CDR3 region has the DNA TGTGCCAGTAGTATGAGGTCGGCGGGAGGGCCCCACGAGCAGTACTTC.

The chain employs TRBV7-2 and TRBJ2-1, with TRBD2 matching over 11 bases. Trimming removed 0 bases from V and 3 bases from J; junction bases left unmatched: 1. CDR1 and CDR2 from the germline V gene are SGHTA and FQGNSA. CDR3 length: 16 residues. Here the CDR3 DNA reads TGTGCCAGCAGCTTAGCCGGGACTAGCGGCTACAATGAGCAGTTCTTC. It is translated as CASSLAGTSGYNEQFF.

This rearrangement joins TRBV6-1 to TRBJ2-1, with 7 positions matching TRBD1. CDR1 MNHNS and CDR2 SASEGT come from the germline V gene. V lost 4 bases and J lost 1; bases outside the gene matches: 10. The CDR3 contains 17 residues. The CDR3: CASSGQGRGASYNEQFF. CDR3 coding DNA: TGTGCCAGCAGTGGACAGGGACGGGGAGCTTCCTACAATGAGCAGTTCTTC.

This chain connects TRBV4-1 to TRBJ2-5, with 12 bases lining up with TRBD2. CDR1 is MGHRA, CDR2 YSYEKL, per germline. The CDR3 contains 18 residues. V lost 0 bases to trimming and J lost 7 bases; unmatched junction nucleotides: 12. The DNA of the CDR3 is TGCGCCAGCAGCCAAGATAGAAGTCTAGCGGGAGGGGTAGGGACCCAGTACTTC. Its translation is CASSQDRSLAGGVGTQYF.

The chain recombines TRBV7-3 with TRBJ2-5, with a tentative D call TRBD2 (6 bases). Trimming removed 3 bases from V and 4 bases from J, with 12 bases in between. The CDR3 runs 14 residues. The V gene's germline CDR1 is SGHTA and CDR2 FQGTGA. The CDR3 is CASSLGTGRETQYF. The DNA of the CDR3 is TGTGCCAGCAGCTTGGGGACTGGTCGAGAGACCCAGTACTTC.

This clone was seen only once. The chain couples TRBV11-2 to TRBJ2-2; a weak D match, TRBD1 (5 bases). CDR3 length: 14 amino acids. Germline V lookup: CDR1 SGHAT, CDR2 FQNNGV. V shed 5 bases and J shed 5 bases, with 12 bases lying between them. Here the CDR3 DNA reads TGTGCCAGCAGCCTAATGCAGGGAACCGGGGAGCTGTTTTTT. Protein: CASSLMQGTGELFF. The variable domain in full, with the rest retrieved from reference TRBV11-2 and TRBJ2-2, is EAGVAQSPRYKIIEKRQSVAFWCNPISGHATLYWYQQILGQGPKLLIQFQNNGVVDDSQLPKDRFSAERLKGVDSTLKIQPAKLEDSAVYLCASSLMQGTGELFFGEGSRLTVL.

The chain links TRBV28 to TRBJ2-3; 11 positions agree with TRBD2. The CDR3 extends over 16 amino acids. The germline V gene has CDR1 MDHEN and CDR2 SYDVKM. Trimming took 3 bases from V and 3 from J; bases not matched to a gene: 5. CDR3 bases: TGTGCCAGCAGTTTGCGGCTAGCGGGAGGAACAGATACGCAGTATTTT. This translates into CASSLRLAGGTDTQYF.

Regarding this clone: Other DNA sequences in the same sample also yield this CDR3. The CDR3 sequence is CASSPGYGYTF. The DNA of the CDR3 is TGTGCCAGCAGCCCAGGGTATGGCTACACCTTC. The chain couples TRBV12-3 or TRBV12-4 to TRBJ1-2; D is possibly TRBD1 (5 bases). With 6 bases removed from V and 5 bases from J, the gap between germline ends came to 7 bases. The CDR3 is 11 amino acids.

This chain connects TRBV7-9 to TRBJ2-7; 11 positions agree with TRBD2. This CDR3 is 14 amino acids long. Germline CDR1 SEHNR, CDR2 FQNEAQ (reference sequence). J gave up 5 bases and V 2 bases, and 2 bases lay outside the gene matches. The CDR3 DNA sequence: TGTGCCAGCAGCTTACCACTAGCGGGAGACGAGCAGTACTTC. Amino acids: CASSLPLAGDEQYF.

The gene calls are TRBV6-2 or TRBV6-3 and TRBJ2-1, with TRBD2 identical over 7 bases. Germline V gene sequence: CDR1 MNHEY, CDR2 SVGEGT. With V trimmed by 5 bases and J by 9 bases, 7 bases remained unmatched. This CDR3 has 13 amino acids. The CDR3 sequence is CASSRGRAFEQFF. The CDR3 nucleotides read TGTGCCAGCAGTCGTGGGAGGGCCTTTGAGCAGTTCTTC.

About this clone itself: Distinct nucleotide sequences in the sample also encode this CDR3. V is TRBV18 and J is TRBJ1-5; no firm D call. This CDR3 spans 14 amino acids. CDR1 and CDR2 from the germline V gene are KGHSH and LQKENI. The germline V and J ends were trimmed by 2 bases and 4 bases, with 9 bases remaining between them. Written as DNA, the CDR3 is TGTGCCAGCTCACCAGGGCCAGCTAATCAGCCCCAGCATTTT. This codes for CASSPGPANQPQHF.

The chain uses TRBV18 and TRBJ2-1; tentative D call: TRBD1 (6 bases). From germline, CDR1 is KGHSH and CDR2 LQKENI. V lost 10 bases to trimming and J lost 6 bases, with 19 bases between them. The CDR3 length is 14 residues. As DNA, the CDR3 is TGTGCCACTAAGGGGCCCCAGGGGATCAATGAGCAGTTCTTC. Translating gives CATKGPQGINEQFF.

The V and J genes are TRBV9 and TRBJ2-7; TRBD2 might be the D (6 bases). The CDR3 loop spans 16 amino acids. Per the germline V gene, CDR1 is SGDLS and CDR2 is YYNGEE. The V end lost 4 bases, the J end lost 4 bases, and 21 bases lay between the germline ends. This CDR3 is CASSPRTGTALYEQYF. The DNA of the CDR3 is TGTGCCAGCAGCCCCCGGACCGGGACTGCACTGTACGAGCAGTACTTC. Full variable domain (outside the CDR3, taken from reference TRBV9 and TRBJ2-7): DSGVTQTPKHLITATGQRVTLRCSPRSGDLSVYWYQQSLDQGLQFLIQYYNGEERAKGNILERFSAQQFPDLHSELNLSSLELGDSALYFCASSPRTGTALYEQYFGPGTRLTVT.

This clone was found once. The chain recombines TRBV18 with TRBJ2-3, with D perhaps TRBD1 (6 bases). V gave up 2 bases and J gave up 5 bases, with 14 bases separating them. The CDR3 has 15 residues. CDR1 is KGHSH and CDR2 is LQKENI in the germline V gene. The CDR3 DNA sequence: TGTGCCAGCTCACCATACGTCCAGGGGATAGATACGCAGTATTTT. It encodes CASSPYVQGIDTQYF. Using reference TRBV18 and TRBJ2-3 for the parts outside the CDR3, the full variable domain is NAGVMQNPRHLVRRRGQEARLRCSPMKGHSHVYWYRQLPEEGLKFMVYLQKENIIDESGMPKERFSAEFPKEGPSILRIQQVVRGDSAAYFCASSPYVQGIDTQYFGPGTRLTVL.

The J gene is TRBJ1-5, the V gene TRBV19, with 7 bases matching TRBD1. Germline V gives CDR1 LNHDA, CDR2 SQIVND (reference sequence). V was clipped by 5 bases and J by 3 bases; unmatched bases: 10. The length of the CDR3 is 16 residues. Written as DNA, the CDR3 is TGTGCCAGTAGTCTCTACCGGGACAGAGACAATCAGCCCCAGCATTTT. Encoded protein: CASSLYRDRDNQPQHF.

This rearrangement joins TRBV27 to TRBJ1-2, with D tentatively TRBD1 (6 bases). CDR3 length: 15 residues. The ends were cut back, 1 base at V and 5 bases at J, with 14 bases in the middle. CDR1 and CDR2 (germline): MNHEY, SMNVEV (reference sequence). The CDR3 is CASSLFRGRNYGYTF. CDR3 in DNA: TGTGCCAGCAGTTTATTCAGGGGCAGAAATTATGGCTACACCTTC.